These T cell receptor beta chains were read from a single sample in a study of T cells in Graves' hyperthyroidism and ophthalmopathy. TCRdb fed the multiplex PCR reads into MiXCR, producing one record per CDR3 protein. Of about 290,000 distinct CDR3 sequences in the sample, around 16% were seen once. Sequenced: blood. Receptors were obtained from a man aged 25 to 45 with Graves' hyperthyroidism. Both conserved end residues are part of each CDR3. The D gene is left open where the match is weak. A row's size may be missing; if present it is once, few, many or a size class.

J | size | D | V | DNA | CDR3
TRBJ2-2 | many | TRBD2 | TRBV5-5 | TGTGCCAGCGGCCTAGCGGGCGGGATCGACACCGGGGAGCTGTTTTTT | CASGLAGGIDTGELFF
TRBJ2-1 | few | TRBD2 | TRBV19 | TGTGCCAGTAGTACAGGGACTAGGTCGGGACAGCAGTTCTTC | CASSTGTRSGQQFF
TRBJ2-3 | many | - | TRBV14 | TGTGCCAGCAGCCAAGAGCCGGGCAGAGTCCAGTATTTT | CASSQEPGRVQYF
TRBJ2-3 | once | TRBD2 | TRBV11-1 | TGTGCCAGCAGCTTAGGGATCGCTAGCGGGCCTAGCACAGATACGCAGTATTTT | CASSLGIASGPSTDTQYF
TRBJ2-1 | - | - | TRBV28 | TGTGCCACCGCGGGTCCGCCGCGGAATGAGCAGTTCTTC | CATAGPPRNEQFF
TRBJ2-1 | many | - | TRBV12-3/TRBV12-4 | TGTGCCAGCAGTTGGCCGCCGGGGGTTCGGGAGCAGTTCTTC | CASSWPPGVREQFF
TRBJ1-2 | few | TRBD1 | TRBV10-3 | TGTGCCATTTGGGACAGGGAGCCAATTGGCTACACCTTC | CAIWDREPIGYTF
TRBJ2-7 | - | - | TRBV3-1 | TGTGCCAGCAGCCAAGTCTTCGGCAGCAGCTCCTACGAGCAGTACTTC | CASSQVFGSSSYEQYF
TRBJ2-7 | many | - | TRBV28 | TGTGCCAGCAGTGCCTCAGGGTCCGACGAGCAGTACTTC | CASSASGSDEQYF
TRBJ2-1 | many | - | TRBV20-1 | TGCAGTGCTAGAGATCGGCGGAAGGGGGACAATGAGCAGTTCTTC | CSARDRRKGDNEQFF
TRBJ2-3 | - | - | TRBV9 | TGTGCCAGCAGCTTTTACGGCCGAGGGACAGATACGCAGTATTTT | CASSFYGRGTDTQYF
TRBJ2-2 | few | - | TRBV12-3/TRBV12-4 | TGTGCCAGCACCCGCCGGACCGGGGAGCTGTTTTTT | CASTRRTGELFF
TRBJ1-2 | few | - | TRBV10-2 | TGCGCCACCGCCTTTGGCGGTAGGGGAAGGGGCTATGGCTACACCTTC | CATAFGGRGRGYGYTF
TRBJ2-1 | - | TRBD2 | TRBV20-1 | TGCAGCGTTGAAAGGCTAGCGGCACCCTACAATGAGAAGTTCTTC | CSVERLAAPYNEKFF
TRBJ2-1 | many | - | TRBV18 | TGTGCCAGCACGCCCTCCGGGGCCAGGGGCAATGAGCAGTTCTTC | CASTPSGARGNEQFF
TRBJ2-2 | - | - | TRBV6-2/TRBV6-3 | TGTGCCAGCAGTTACTCGCAGAATGTCACCGGGGAGCTGTTTTTT | CASSYSQNVTGELFF
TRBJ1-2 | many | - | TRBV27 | TGTGCCAGCAGTCCCCACGGCAACTATGGCTACACCTTC | CASSPHGNYGYTF
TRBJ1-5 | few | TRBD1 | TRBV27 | TGTGCCAGCAGTGTAGACAGGGGGGTTCAGCCCCAGCATTTT | CASSVDRGVQPQHF
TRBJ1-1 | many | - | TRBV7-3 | TGTGCCAGCAGCTTAAAGGTGCAGGGGTTCGACACTGAAGCTTTCTTT | CASSLKVQGFDTEAFF
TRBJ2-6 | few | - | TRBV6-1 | TGTGCCAGCACCGAGGGTGGGGGGTCTGGGGCCAACGTCCTGACTTTC | CASTEGGGSGANVLTF
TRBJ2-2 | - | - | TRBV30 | TGTGCCTGGAGTGCCGGCGGGGAGCTGTTTTTT | CAWSAGGELFF
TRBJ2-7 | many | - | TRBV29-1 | TGCAGCGTTGTCGACAGTTTTACGGGGCAGTACTTC | CSVVDSFTGQYF
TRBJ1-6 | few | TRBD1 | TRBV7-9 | TGTGCCAGCAGCTTGACAGGGGGCGGCGGGTCACCCCTCCACTTT | CASSLTGGGGSPLHF
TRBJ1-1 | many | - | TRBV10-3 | TGTGCCATCAGTGAGTTTAGGGTTCGGGACACTTTGAACACTGAAGCTTTCTTT | CAISEFRVRDTLNTEAFF
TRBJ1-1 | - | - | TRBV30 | TGTGCCTGGAGGGGCGGGAGAGCTTTCTTT | CAWRGGRAFF
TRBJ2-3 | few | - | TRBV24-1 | TGTGCCACCAGTGATGTCCAGCCTAGCACAGATACGCAGTATTTT | CATSDVQPSTDTQYF
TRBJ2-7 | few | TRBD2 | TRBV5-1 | TGCGCCAGCAGCTTTCTTGGCGGGAGGGCCTCCGAGCAGTACTTC | CASSFLGGRASEQYF
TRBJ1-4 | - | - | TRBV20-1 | TGCAGTGCTAGGTATCGGGCCGAAAATGAAAAACTGTTTTTT | CSARYRAENEKLFF
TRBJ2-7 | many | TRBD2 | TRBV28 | TGTGCCAGCAGTGGGGGGGTGGCCATTTCCTACGAGCAGTACTTC | CASSGGVAISYEQYF
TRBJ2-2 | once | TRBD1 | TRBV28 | TGTGCCAGCAGTTTTACTGCTCAACCCAGGACAGGGCGTACCGGGGAGCTGTTTTTT | CASSFTAQPRTGRTGELFF
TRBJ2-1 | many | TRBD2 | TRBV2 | TGTGCCAGCACTCCCGTGAGAGGGCTAGCGGCCAATGAGCAGTTCTTC | CASTPVRGLAANEQFF
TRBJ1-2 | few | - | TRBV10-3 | TGTGCCATCAGTGGGGGAGGAACGGCGAACTATGGCTACACCTTC | CAISGGGTANYGYTF
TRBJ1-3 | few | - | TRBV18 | TGTGCCAGCTCAGGAGGCGTTTCTGGAAACACCATATATTTT | CASSGGVSGNTIYF
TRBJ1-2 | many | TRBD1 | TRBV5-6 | TGTGCCAGCAGCTCATATGGGACAGGGGGAGGAGAAGGCTATGGCTACACCTTC | CASSSYGTGGGEGYGYTF
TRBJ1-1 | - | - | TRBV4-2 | TGTGCCAGCAGCCAATCGCGGGGGAGGGACACTGAAGCTTTCTTT | CASSQSRGRDTEAFF
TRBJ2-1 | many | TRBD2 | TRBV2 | TGTGCCAGCAGACCCGGACTAGGGAACAATGAGCAGTTCTTC | CASRPGLGNNEQFF
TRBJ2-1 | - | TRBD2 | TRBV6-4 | TGTGCCAGCAGTCTTCTAGCGGGAGGGCCGAATGAGCAGTTCTTC | CASSLLAGGPNEQFF
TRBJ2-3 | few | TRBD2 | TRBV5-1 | TGCGCCAGCAGCTTGATAGCTAGCGGGAGCCGCTACACAGATACGCAGTATTTT | CASSLIASGSRYTDTQYF
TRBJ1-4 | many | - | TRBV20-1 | TGCAGTGCTAGTGTGGGGGATGAAAAACTGTTTTTT | CSASVGDEKLFF
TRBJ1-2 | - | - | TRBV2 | TGTGCCAGCAGCGTAACTCGGGTCTCGGACGGCTACACCTTC | CASSVTRVSDGYTF
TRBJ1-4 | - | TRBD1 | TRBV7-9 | TGTGCCAGCAGCTTTCGGACAGGTATAAGGACCAATGAAAAACTGTTTTTT | CASSFRTGIRTNEKLFF
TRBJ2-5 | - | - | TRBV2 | TGTGCCAGCTCCTCTGAACCGGGACAACGAGAGACCCAGTACTTC | CASSSEPGQRETQYF
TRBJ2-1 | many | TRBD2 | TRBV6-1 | TGTGCCAGCAGTCGGACTAGCGGCAATGAGCAGTTCTTC | CASSRTSGNEQFF
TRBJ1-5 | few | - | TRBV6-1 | TGTGCCAGCAGTCACGGAGACAATCAGCCCCAGCATTTT | CASSHGDNQPQHF
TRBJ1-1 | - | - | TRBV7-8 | TGTGCCAGCAGCTTAGCGGCAGCCGGAGCTTTCTTT | CASSLAAAGAFF
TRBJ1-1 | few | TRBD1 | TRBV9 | TGTGCCAGCAGCCCATGGGACAGCCTGAACACTGAAGCTTTCTTT | CASSPWDSLNTEAFF
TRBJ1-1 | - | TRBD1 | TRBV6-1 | TGTGCCAGCAGGCTCGCAGGGGGCAGCACTGAAGCTTTCTTT | CASRLAGGSTEAFF
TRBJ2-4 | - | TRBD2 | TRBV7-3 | TGTGCCAGCAGCCCCCCCCCAGCGGGGCTAGCCAAAAACATTCAGTACTTC | CASSPPPAGLAKNIQYF
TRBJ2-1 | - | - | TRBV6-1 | TGTGCCATGCGCCCCCACAGCCAGCATGAGCAGTTCTTC | CAMRPHSQHEQFF
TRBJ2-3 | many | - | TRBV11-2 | TGTGCCAGCAGCTTTGGGGAACGGTCCACAGATACGCAGTATTTT | CASSFGERSTDTQYF
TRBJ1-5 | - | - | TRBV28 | TGTGCCAGCAGCCTAGACAGTACTTATCAGCCCCAGCATTTT | CASSLDSTYQPQHF
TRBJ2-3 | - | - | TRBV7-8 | TGTGCCAGCAGCGCCGACGGCAGGAGCACAGATACGCAGTATTTT | CASSADGRSTDTQYF
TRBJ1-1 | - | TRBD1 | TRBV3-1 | TGTGCCAGCAGCCTCACAGGGGGCCCTGAAGCTTTCTTT | CASSLTGGPEAFF
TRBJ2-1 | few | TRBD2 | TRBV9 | TGTGCCAGCAGCGTAGTGGGGGGGAGCTCCTACAATGAGCAGTTCTTC | CASSVVGGSSYNEQFF
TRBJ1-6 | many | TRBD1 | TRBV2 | TGTGCCAGCACTCGAACGGGACAGGGATATTCACCCCTCCACTTT | CASTRTGQGYSPLHF
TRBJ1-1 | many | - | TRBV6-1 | TGTGCCAGCAGTGAAGTTCCGGACAAACGGGAAGCTTTCTTT | CASSEVPDKREAFF
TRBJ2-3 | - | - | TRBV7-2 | TGTGCCAGCAGCTGGGTGGGAGATACGCAGTATTTT | CASSWVGDTQYF